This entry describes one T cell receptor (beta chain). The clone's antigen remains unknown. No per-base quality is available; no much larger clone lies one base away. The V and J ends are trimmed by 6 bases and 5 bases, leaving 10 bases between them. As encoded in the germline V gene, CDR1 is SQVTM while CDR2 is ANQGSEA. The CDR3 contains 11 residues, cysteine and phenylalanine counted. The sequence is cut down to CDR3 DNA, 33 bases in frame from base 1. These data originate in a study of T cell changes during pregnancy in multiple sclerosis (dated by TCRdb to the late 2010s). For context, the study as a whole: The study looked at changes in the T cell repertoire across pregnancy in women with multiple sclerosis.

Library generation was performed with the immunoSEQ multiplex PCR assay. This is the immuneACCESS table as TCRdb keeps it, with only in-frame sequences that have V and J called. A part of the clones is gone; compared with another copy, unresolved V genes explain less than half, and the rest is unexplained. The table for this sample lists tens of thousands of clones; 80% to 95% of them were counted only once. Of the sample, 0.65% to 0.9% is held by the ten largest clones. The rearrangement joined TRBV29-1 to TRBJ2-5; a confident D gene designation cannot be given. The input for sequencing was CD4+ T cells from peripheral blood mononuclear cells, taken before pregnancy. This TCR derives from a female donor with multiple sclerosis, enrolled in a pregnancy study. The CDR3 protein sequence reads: CSVRAPETQYF. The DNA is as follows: TGCAGCGTCCGAGCGCCGGAGACCCAGTACTTC.